This TCR beta chain is from a study of blood T cells in healthy people across ages. Then a second PCR, running roughly 7 to 11 cycles, was carried out with a sample-barcoded 5' primer and a J-beta primer mix. Each cDNA molecule was tagged by a template-switch adaptor that had 12 random nucleotides. TCRdb reprocessed the 5' RACE reads via MiXCR and lists one record per CDR3 protein. The sample records under 1,100,000 distinct CDR3 sequences, almost 25% being singletons. Comments on this clonotype: Its target is not known.

CDR1 MNHNS and CDR2 SASEGT come from the germline V gene. The CDR3 is made up of 13 amino acids. V dropped 7 bases and J dropped 6; count of bases not matched to a gene: 5. Whole-study results and caveats: Diversity was higher, and naive CD4+ cells more numerous, in long-lived donors than in aged donors.

This sample was shared with a second study, whose subject was T cells of mothers and their children. That study reports: M1S, a second-PCR primer, added sample barcodes and 2-4 random nucleotides.

V usage is TRBV6-1 and J usage is TRBJ2-2; TRBD2 matches 7 bases. This receptor was identified in a girl aged 2-10 years in good health. The source material was blood. Here the CDR3 DNA reads TGTGCCAGCATGACTAGCCCCCCCGGGGAGCTGTTTTTT. This codes for CASMTSPPGELFF.